Below, 19 T cell receptor beta chains from the same sample are listed, as sequenced in a study of blood T cell repertoires in COVID-19. The repertoire was sequenced with immunoSEQ multiplex PCR; TCRdb's copy has only in-frame clones and lacks some. The sample lists approximately 41,000 clones, approximately 88% seen once, with approximately 1.4% in the top ten. Sequencing was carried out using peripheral blood. All receptors derive from a woman aged 40-49 years with acute or convalescent COVID-19.

This clone showed up just once. The chain couples TRBV29-1 to TRBJ1-3; D call uncertain. The CDR3 is 14 residues long. Per the germline V gene, CDR1 is SQVTM and CDR2 is ANQGSEA. Trimming left V 2 bases short and J 0 bases short, with 8 bases between. CDR3 coding DNA: TGCAGCGTTGAAATACAAACCTCTGGAAACACCATATATTTT. Its protein product is CSVEIQTSGNTIYF.

The gene calls are TRBV4-3 and TRBJ2-2; TRBD1 matches at 9 bases. J lost 6 bases, V lost 4 bases, and 6 bases had no gene match. The CDR3 spans 15 residues. Germline V gene lookup returns CDR1 LGHNA and CDR2 YSLEER. The CDR3 loop reads CASSRAGTGPGELFF. The CDR3 region has the DNA TGCGCCAGCAGCCGGGCCGGGACAGGGCCCGGGGAGCTGTTTTTT.

The chain uses TRBV7-3 and TRBJ2-5; 13 nucleotides line up with TRBD2. This CDR3 contains 17 residues. V was clipped by 3 bases and J by 5 bases; unmatched bases: 9. CDR1 and CDR2 from the germline V gene are SGHTA and FQGTGA. CDR3 sequence reads: CASSFRTGTSGTETQYF. The CDR3 DNA is TGTGCCAGCAGCTTCAGAACCGGGACTAGCGGGACCGAGACCCAGTACTTC.

The chain couples TRBV3-1 (or the pseudogene TRBV3-2) to TRBJ2-1; TRBD1 aligns across 8 bases. V lost 4 bases and J lost 0; bases outside the gene matches: 5. The germline CDR1 and CDR2 sequences are LGHDT and YNNKEL (reference sequence). CDR3 length equals 16 residues. The CDR3 reads CASSRRQGTSYNEQFF. DNA of the CDR3: TGTGCCAGCAGCCGCCGACAGGGGACCTCCTACAATGAGCAGTTCTTC.

The CDR3 is CASSLGALGQQETQYF. The CDR3 DNA follows: TGTGCCAGCAGCTTAGGGGCATTGGGACAGCAAGAGACCCAGTACTTC. The V gene is TRBV7-8, the J gene TRBJ2-5, with TRBD1 matching 7 bases. CDR1 and CDR2 from the germline V gene are SGHVS and FQNEAQ. The CDR3 runs to 16 residues. V lost 1 base and J lost 2; bases outside the gene matches: 7.

The chain recombines TRBV7-2 with TRBJ1-2; the D is unclear. From germline, CDR1 is SGHTA and CDR2 FQGNSA. V was pared by 1 base and J by 1 base, with 7 bases between. CDR3 size: 14 residues. CDR3 amino acids: CASSLVDINYGYTF. Written as DNA, the CDR3 is TGTGCCAGCAGCTTAGTCGACATTAACTATGGCTACACCTTC.

The chain links TRBV5-4 to TRBJ2-2; TRBD1 matches at 9 bases. Germline-derived CDR1 and CDR2 are SGHNT and YYREEE (reference sequence). This CDR3 is 15 amino acids long. V dropped 4 bases and J dropped 0; count of bases not matched to a gene: 1. In nucleotides, the CDR3 is TGTGCCAGCAGCGGACAGGGGTCGAACACCGGGGAGCTGTTTTTT. Protein: CASSGQGSNTGELFF.

This clone was counted once. The V gene is TRBV28, the J gene TRBJ1-2; TRBD1 aligns across 9 bases. Per germline, CDR1 MDHEN and CDR2 SYDVKM. V lost 5 bases to trimming and J lost 7 bases; unmatched junction nucleotides: 11. This CDR3 region has 15 residues. CDR3 coding DNA: TGTGCCAGCAGTCCGCCGGGACAGGGCTCAAGTGGCTACACCTTC. Protein product: CASSPPGQGSSGYTF.

This rearrangement joins TRBV7-2 to TRBJ1-6; 7 positions agree with TRBD1. Germline CDR1 SGHTA, CDR2 FQGNSA. This CDR3 spans 14 amino acids. The J segment lost 9 bases and the V segment lost 5 bases, leaving 7 bases of the junction unmatched. Written as DNA, the CDR3 is TGTGCCAGCAGCGCGGCGACAGGGACTTCACCCCTCCACTTT. Its translation: CASSAATGTSPLHF.

The J gene is TRBJ1-2, the V gene TRBV6-2 or TRBV6-3; 8 bases map to TRBD1. CDR3 size: 14 residues. J gave up 6 bases and V 2 bases, and 5 bases lay outside the gene matches. CDR1 MNHEY and CDR2 SVGEGT come from the germline V gene. This CDR3 reads CASSYLDRADGYTF. CDR3 nucleotides: TGTGCCAGCAGTTACCTGGACAGGGCGGATGGCTACACCTTC.

V usage is TRBV7-2 and J usage is TRBJ2-7, with D possibly TRBD2 on 6 matching bases. Trimming stripped 5 bases from V and 6 bases from J, with 14 bases between. The CDR3 runs 13 residues. Germline-derived CDR1 and CDR2 are SGHTA and FQGNSA. The CDR3 protein is CASSVGAGGEQYF. Here the CDR3 DNA reads TGTGCCAGCAGCGTCGGGGCCGGGGGCGAGCAGTACTTC.

The chain combines TRBV9 with TRBJ1-1; the D gene is possibly TRBD1 (5 bases). The CDR3 spans 18 residues. Germline values: CDR1 SGDLS, CDR2 YYNGEE. The V end lost 3 bases, the J end lost 3 bases, and 24 bases lay between the germline ends. CDR3 DNA sequence: TGTGCCAGCAGCGCAGATTGGCCAGGCCCAGGGAGGGACACTGAAGCTTTCTTT. Protein product: CASSADWPGPGRDTEAFF.

This rearrangement joins TRBV2 to TRBJ1-3; D remains unclear. The germline V gene has CDR1 SNHLY and CDR2 FYNNEI. Deletions cut 1 base from V and 4 bases from J, with 14 bases between. The CDR3 extends over 16 amino acids. CDR3 in amino acids: CASSEGHPGTGNTIYF. The CDR3 DNA sequence: TGTGCCAGCAGTGAAGGACACCCTGGAACCGGAAACACCATATATTTT.

This clone was counted a single time. This chain joins TRBV27 and TRBJ2-3; D not certain. V lost 0 bases and J 2 bases, leaving 9 bases between the germline ends. The CDR3 has 15 residues. The V gene's germline CDR1 is MNHEY and CDR2 SMNVEV (reference sequence). The DNA of the CDR3 is TGTGCCAGCAGTTTATCACGGCGGAACACAGATACGCAGTATTTT. It codes for CASSLSRRNTDTQYF.

The rearrangement joins TRBV3-1 (or the pseudogene TRBV3-2) to TRBJ2-7; D unclear. CDR3 length: 12 amino acids. Germline V gene lookup returns CDR1 LGHDT and CDR2 YNNKEL (reference sequence). With 0 bases removed from V and 5 bases from J, the gap between germline ends came to 5 bases. The CDR3 reads CASSQDRDEQYF. DNA for the CDR3: TGTGCCAGCAGCCAAGATCGGGACGAGCAGTACTTC.

This clone came up once. The rearrangement uses TRBV7-3 and TRBJ2-1; 9 bases match TRBD2. The CDR3 consists of 15 residues. The J segment lost 7 bases and the V segment lost 4 bases, leaving 8 bases of the junction unmatched. Germline V gene lookup returns CDR1 SGHTA and CDR2 FQGTGA. As DNA, the CDR3 is TGTGCCAGCAGCTCCCCGGGACTAGCTATAAATGAGCAGTTCTTC. Its translation: CASSSPGLAINEQFF.

The chain has TRBV13 and TRBJ1-6; D not certain. The germline gives CDR1 PRHDT, CDR2 FYEKMQ (reference sequence). V lost 3 bases and J lost 5, with 20 bases in between. This CDR3 has 18 residues. CDR3 sequence (DNA): TGTGCCAGCAGCTTCGCGGTTGGAGAGGGATTGAATAATTCACCCCTCCACTTT. Protein product: CASSFAVGEGLNNSPLHF.

The CDR3 protein is CASSYEQGREQYF. DNA of the CDR3: TGTGCCAGTTCCTACGAACAGGGCCGCGAGCAGTACTTC. V is TRBV19 and J is TRBJ2-7; weak D call: TRBD1 (6 bases). Germline V gives CDR1 LNHDA, CDR2 SQIVND (reference sequence). CDR3 length equals 13 residues. V lost 8 bases, J lost 6 bases, and 17 bases lay in between.

This clone was seen more than once but under ten times. The rearrangement uses TRBV4-2 and TRBJ1-2; a weak D match, TRBD1 (5 bases). Germline lookup yields CDR1 LGHNA and CDR2 YNFKEQ. V was trimmed by 5 bases and J by 8 bases, leaving 9 bases between them. This CDR3 is 11 amino acids long. The CDR3 protein is CASSSKGGYTF. In nucleotides, the CDR3 is TGTGCCAGCAGCTCAAAGGGGGGCTACACCTTC.